The clone carrying this T cell receptor beta chain appeared a few times. The data originate from a study of T cells after yellow fever vaccination. TCRdb ran MiXCR on the 5' RACE reads and lists one entry per CDR3 protein. The sample holds 450,000 to 650,000 distinct CDR3 sequences; approximately 13% are singletons and the top ten take around 15%. The specimen comprised PBMCs, sampled on the day of the yellow fever booster vaccination. This clonotype originated in a man aged 25-45 years who received the YFV17D yellow fever vaccine.

Here the CDR3 DNA reads TGCAGCGTGCCCCCCACTAGCGGGAGGGCCTGGGGCACAGATACGCAGTATTTT. Residues: CSVPPTSGRAWGTDTQYF. The chain combines TRBV29-1 with TRBJ2-3; 13 bases are a match to TRBD2. The CDR3 covers 18 residues. Losses at the gene ends were 6 bases for V and 1 base for J; bases not matched to a gene: 13. Germline loops: CDR1 SQVTM, CDR2 ANQGSEA.